This TCR beta chain was retrieved from a study of identical twins. The CDR3 sequence is 16 residues long. The germline gives CDR1 SGHRS, CDR2 YFSETQ. Germline trimming cut 4 bases from V and 1 base from J; bases unmatched to any gene: 2. Through template switching, a universal primer site was introduced, and the cDNA contained unique molecular identifiers. One entry per CDR3 protein results from TCRdb running MiXCR on the 5' RACE reads. This sample yields a few hundred thousand distinct CDR3 sequences, of which roughly 9.9% are seen a single time; more than 2.5% belongs to the top ten. These data are also associated with another study on yellow fever vaccine responses in identical twins.

This sequence originates from a young woman in good health. The sequencing input was PBMCs. The gene calls are TRBV5-1 and TRBJ2-1; 13 bases match TRBD2. Here the CDR3 reads CASSMTSGRSYNEQFF. As DNA, the CDR3 is TGCGCCAGCAGCATGACTAGCGGGAGGTCCTACAATGAGCAGTTCTTC.